This T cell receptor beta chain was retrieved from a study of response to subunit inactivated influenza vaccine. This clonotype turned up a few times. This CDR3 is built from 19 residues. J gave up 0 bases and V 6 bases, and 15 bases lay outside the gene matches. CDR1 is MDHEN and CDR2 is SYDVKM in the germline V gene. A single record per CDR3 protein comes from TCRdb applying MiXCR to the RT-PCR reads. The data contain about 570,000 distinct CDR3 sequences, 11% of them singletons. The sample also formed part of further work on T cells expressing NK-cell markers. From that study: 5'RACE template switching with UMIs produced the TCR beta cDNA. The study sequenced eight donors, seven HCMV-seropositive and one seronegative. An anti-gamma-delta TCR antibody was added in several experiments. It restricted sorting to alpha-beta TCR-expressing T cells.

The sequence was obtained from a man aged 50 to 59 who received an inactivated influenza vaccine. The material was PBMCs from blood, obtained on the day of vaccination. V is TRBV28 and J is TRBJ1-3; 9 nucleotides line up with TRBD1. CDR3 sequence: CASSPLFGTGTISGNTIYF. The CDR3 region has the DNA TGTGCCAGCAGCCCCCTTTTCGGGACAGGGACCATCTCTGGAAACACCATATATTTT.